The text below deals with one T cell receptor (beta chain). Its cognate antigen is unknown. The data derive from a study of monozygotic twins with inflammatory bowel disease. TCRdb reanalyzed the 5' RACE reads and collapses them to one entry per CDR3 protein, without DNA. This sample's table has some 160,000 distinct CDR3 sequences. The length of the CDR3 is 13 residues. CDR1 and CDR2 (germline): SQVTM, ANQGSEA. Whole-study results and caveats: IBD patients share fewer clonotypes with other people than healthy twins do, especially with disease activity. Possibly reflecting limited power, no difference in repertoire similarity was found between concordant and discordant twins.

The genes are TRBV29-1 and TRBJ1-2; TCRdb's D gene call, TRBD1, goes unchecked for lack of DNA. The receptor was isolated from a human donor with ulcerative colitis or Crohn's disease, or a healthy co-twin of an affected twin (not recorded which). The sample was blood. This CDR3 is CSVEDREFYGYTF.